The 20 T cell receptor beta chains below all came from one sample that was sequenced in a study of neurological immune-mediated disorders. In TCRdb, the 5' RACE reads were re-called with MiXCR into one record per CDR3 protein. Here the sample spans some 78,000 distinct CDR3 sequences, about 5.2% being singletons. Sequenced sample: PBMCs. The receptors were sampled from a woman aged 25 to 39 with multiple sclerosis.

This clonotype was observed a handful of times. V is TRBV2 and J is TRBJ2-3; 7 bases are a match to TRBD2. This CDR3 contains 13 residues. V lost 7 bases to trimming and J lost 3 bases; unmatched junction nucleotides: 4. CDR1 SNHLY and CDR2 FYNNEI come from the germline V gene. The CDR3 region has the DNA TGTGCCAGCATGACTAGCTTAACAGATACGCAGTATTTT. Protein sequence: CASMTSLTDTQYF.

There are many counts of this clonotype. J is TRBJ1-6 and V is TRBV20-1; the D is unclear. V was clipped by 3 bases and J by 14 bases, with 20 bases between them. The CDR3 contains 14 residues. Germline lookup yields CDR1 DFQATT and CDR2 SNEGSKA (reference sequence). The CDR3 coding sequence is TGCAGTGCTAGCCCGGGTGGCTCTAGGGTCGCCCTCCACTTT. Protein sequence: CSASPGGSRVALHF.

This clonotype has ten or more counts. The chain employs TRBV7-8 and TRBJ2-2, with 10 bases lining up with TRBD2. The CDR3 length is 17 residues. V lost 5 bases, J lost 5 bases, and 11 bases stayed unmatched. Germline V gene sequence: CDR1 SGHVS, CDR2 FQNEAQ. The CDR3, as DNA: TGTGCCAGCAGCCTTAGGCGTCTAGCGGGGGTTACCGGGGAGCTGTTTTTT. Its translation: CASSLRRLAGVTGELFF.

The J gene is TRBJ2-1, the V gene TRBV6-1, with TRBD1 matching over 10 bases. Germline loops: CDR1 MNHNS, CDR2 SASEGT. Trimming removed 3 bases from V and 7 bases from J; junction bases left unmatched: 3. This CDR3 has 14 amino acids. CDR3 in amino acids: CASSEDRGANEQFF. The CDR3 coding sequence is TGTGCCAGCAGTGAGGACAGGGGGGCAAATGAGCAGTTCTTC.

This clonotype was counted at least ten times. The CDR3 DNA sequence: TGCAGTGCTAGAAAGACAGGGATTGAATATGGCTACACCTTC. Amino acids: CSARKTGIEYGYTF. The chain uses TRBV20-1 and TRBJ1-2; 7 bases map to TRBD1. Germline V gene data show CDR1 as DFQATT and CDR2 as SNEGSKA (reference sequence). After removal of 2 bases from V and 5 bases from J, the junction contained 8 bases not matched to a gene. The CDR3 has 14 residues.

In its sample, this clonotype was seen many times. The gene calls are TRBV14 and TRBJ2-5, with 7 bases identical to TRBD1. CDR3 length: 20 residues. Germline CDR1 SGHDN, CDR2 FVKESK. J lost 4 bases, V lost 4 bases, and 24 bases had no gene match. The chain's CDR3 is CASSPPRQGGQVYQRETQYF. The CDR3 DNA reads as TGTGCCAGCAGCCCACCGCGACAGGGCGGCCAGGTGTATCAACGAGAGACCCAGTACTTC.

In its sample, this clonotype was seen many times. The genes are TRBV20-1 and TRBJ1-2, with D possibly TRBD1 on 6 matching bases. Trimming cost V 6 bases and J 4 bases, with 15 bases left between them. This CDR3 comprises 13 residues. Germline assignment: CDR1 DFQATT and CDR2 SNEGSKA (reference sequence). Here the CDR3 reads CSARRQDPYGYTF. CDR3 coding DNA: TGCAGTGCCAGGAGACAGGACCCCTATGGCTACACCTTC.

This chain uses TRBV20-1 with TRBJ2-3; 7 nucleotides align to TRBD1. The ends lost 6 bases at V and 0 bases at J; junction bases unmatched: 3. This CDR3 has 13 amino acids. In germline, CDR1 is DFQATT, CDR2 SNEGSKA (reference sequence). Here the CDR3 reads CSARDSSTDTQYF. CDR3 nucleotide sequence: TGCAGTGCAAGGGACAGTAGCACAGATACGCAGTATTTT.

This clonotype turned up a few times. The rearrangement joins TRBV10-3 to TRBJ2-3, with D possibly TRBD1 on 5 matching bases. From germline, CDR1 is ENHRY and CDR2 SYGVKD. This CDR3 comprises 16 residues. V lost 6 bases, J lost 1 base, and 17 bases lay in between. CDR3 loop: CAISEPVGRGTDTQYF. CDR3 nucleotide sequence: TGTGCCATCAGCGAACCAGTGGGCAGGGGCACAGATACGCAGTATTTT.

The V gene is TRBV28, the J gene TRBJ2-7; D might be TRBD2 (7 bases). Germline V gives CDR1 MDHEN, CDR2 SYDVKM. With 7 bases removed from V and 4 bases from J, the gap between germline ends came to 20 bases. The CDR3 is 15 residues long. The CDR3 loop reads CASIALGGRPYEQYF. The DNA for the CDR3 is TGTGCCAGCATCGCTCTGGGGGGGCGCCCGTACGAGCAGTACTTC.

The chain links TRBV20-1 to TRBJ2-3, with TRBD2 matching 12 bases. V shed 6 bases and J 3 bases; nucleotides not matched to a gene: 4. Germline loops: CDR1 DFQATT, CDR2 SNEGSKA (reference sequence). The CDR3 runs 14 residues. CDR3 loop: CSARGTSGTDTQYF. CDR3 DNA sequence: TGCAGTGCCCGAGGGACTAGCGGGACAGATACGCAGTATTTT.

There are many counts of this clonotype. The chain has TRBV20-1 and TRBJ2-1; a possible D gene is TRBD2 (6 bases). The ends were cut back, 6 bases at V and 8 bases at J, with 26 bases in the middle. Germline V lookup: CDR1 DFQATT, CDR2 SNEGSKA (reference sequence). The CDR3 is made up of 16 amino acids. The CDR3: CSARSAQRVTMDEQFF. The CDR3 DNA reads TGCAGTGCGAGATCGGCCCAGCGGGTTACAATGGATGAGCAGTTCTTC.

This clonotype was seen at least ten times. The V gene is TRBV20-1, the J gene TRBJ2-7; possibly TRBD1 for D (7 bases). This CDR3 spans 14 amino acids. Per germline, CDR1 DFQATT and CDR2 SNEGSKA (reference sequence). The ends were cut back, 4 bases at V and 2 bases at J, with 15 bases in the middle. The CDR3 loop is CSATRQGGAYEQYF. The DNA of the CDR3 is TGCAGTGCTACCCGGCAGGGGGGAGCCTACGAGCAGTACTTC.

This clonotype was picked up many times. CDR3 DNA: TGCAGTGCTGATTATAGCGGGAGCCCAGATACGCAGTATTTT. It encodes CSADYSGSPDTQYF. The chain uses TRBV20-1 and TRBJ2-3, with TRBD2 matching 9 bases. V lost 5 bases and J lost 4; bases outside the gene matches: 7. The V gene's germline CDR1 is DFQATT and CDR2 SNEGSKA (reference sequence). CDR3 length equals 14 residues.

This clonotype was seen ten or more times. The chain links TRBV5-1 to TRBJ2-3; weak D call: TRBD2 (5 bases). Germline CDR1 and CDR2: SGHRS and YFSETQ. The V end was cut by 0 bases, the J end by 1 base, with 12 bases between. This CDR3 is built from 16 residues. The CDR3 DNA sequence: TGCGCCAGCAGCTTGGGACTGAAGGGAGGCACAGATACGCAGTATTTT. Translated: CASSLGLKGGTDTQYF.

This clonotype was seen a handful of times. The chain employs TRBV4-1 and TRBJ2-3; weak D call: TRBD1 (5 bases). The CDR3 covers 15 residues. Between the trimmed V and J ends, which lost 3 bases and 5 bases, there was a span of 15 bases. Germline CDR1 reads MGHRA; CDR2 reads YSYEKL. In nucleotides, the CDR3 is TGCGCCAGCAGCCAGGCAAGGGGCACGGTAGATACGCAGTATTTT. Its translation: CASSQARGTVDTQYF.

This clonotype was seen ten or more times. This chain connects TRBV24-1 to TRBJ2-1; D is unclear. The CDR3 is 11 residues long. CDR1 KGHDR and CDR2 SFDVKD come from the germline V gene. With 5 bases removed from V and 6 bases from J, the gap between germline ends came to 4 bases. The CDR3 protein is CATSALNEQFF. CDR3 nucleotide sequence: TGTGCCACCAGTGCGCTCAATGAGCAGTTCTTC.

This clonotype was detected many times. The chain is built from TRBV10-3 and TRBJ1-2; no reliable D call. This CDR3 has 12 amino acids. V lost 7 bases to trimming and J lost 4 bases, with 10 bases between them. Germline V CDR1 and CDR2: ENHRY, SYGVKD. The chain's CDR3 is CAIKEAGYGYTF. CDR3 coding DNA: TGTGCCATCAAGGAGGCAGGCTATGGCTACACCTTC.

Notes on this clonotype: A much larger clone sits a single nucleotide away, making a read error possible. The chain has TRBV5-1 and TRBJ2-3; D is unclear. CDR3 length: 12 residues. Germline V gene lookup returns CDR1 SGHRS and CDR2 YFSETQ. The CDR3 region is CAGSLVEDTQYF. CDR3 coding DNA: TGCGCCGGCAGCTTGGTAGAAGATACGCAGTATTTT. The entire variable domain, with the rest obtained from reference TRBV5-1 and TRBJ2-3, is as follows: KAGVTQTPRYLIKTRGQQVTLSCSPISGHRSVSWYQQTPGQGLQFLFEYFSETQRNKGNFPGRFSGRQFSNSRSEMNVSTLELGDSALYLCAGSLVEDTQYFGPGTRLTVL.

The chain recombines TRBV10-3 with TRBJ2-7, with D possibly being TRBD2 (5 bases). With 4 bases removed from V and 0 bases from J, the gap between germline ends came to 13 bases. CDR3 length equals 15 residues. CDR1 is ENHRY and CDR2 is SYGVKD in the germline V gene. This CDR3 reads CAISGGQTSSYEQYF. Here the CDR3 DNA reads TGTGCCATCAGTGGAGGGCAGACGAGCTCCTACGAGCAGTACTTC.